What follows is one T cell receptor (beta chain) and its context. Between the trimmed V and J ends, which lost 4 bases and 3 bases, there was a span of 9 bases. CDR1 is KGHSH and CDR2 is LQKENI in the germline V gene. CDR3 size: 13 residues. PCR used 60 Vbeta primers and 13 Jbeta primers. TCRdb's table, derived via immunoSEQ multiplex PCR, lists solely in-frame clones and lacks some. The repertoire holds fewer than 200,000 clones, with roughly 87% as singletons. This sample was included in a study of cytomegalovirus exposure and HLA in healthy donors. This rearrangement joins TRBV18 to TRBJ2-5; D call uncertain. Source material: PBMCs. This TCR was sampled from a girl under three years old in good health and CMV-seronegative. The CDR3 spells CASSRSGKETQYF. CDR3 coding DNA: TGTGCCAGCTCACGATCGGGTAAAGAGACCCAGTACTTC. Using reference TRBV18 and TRBJ2-5 for the parts outside the CDR3, the full variable domain is NAGVMQNPRHLVRRRGQEARLRCSPMKGHSHVYWYRQLPEEGLKFMVYLQKENIIDESGMPKERFSAEFPKEGPSILRIQQVVRGDSAAYFCASSRSGKETQYFGPGTRLLVL.